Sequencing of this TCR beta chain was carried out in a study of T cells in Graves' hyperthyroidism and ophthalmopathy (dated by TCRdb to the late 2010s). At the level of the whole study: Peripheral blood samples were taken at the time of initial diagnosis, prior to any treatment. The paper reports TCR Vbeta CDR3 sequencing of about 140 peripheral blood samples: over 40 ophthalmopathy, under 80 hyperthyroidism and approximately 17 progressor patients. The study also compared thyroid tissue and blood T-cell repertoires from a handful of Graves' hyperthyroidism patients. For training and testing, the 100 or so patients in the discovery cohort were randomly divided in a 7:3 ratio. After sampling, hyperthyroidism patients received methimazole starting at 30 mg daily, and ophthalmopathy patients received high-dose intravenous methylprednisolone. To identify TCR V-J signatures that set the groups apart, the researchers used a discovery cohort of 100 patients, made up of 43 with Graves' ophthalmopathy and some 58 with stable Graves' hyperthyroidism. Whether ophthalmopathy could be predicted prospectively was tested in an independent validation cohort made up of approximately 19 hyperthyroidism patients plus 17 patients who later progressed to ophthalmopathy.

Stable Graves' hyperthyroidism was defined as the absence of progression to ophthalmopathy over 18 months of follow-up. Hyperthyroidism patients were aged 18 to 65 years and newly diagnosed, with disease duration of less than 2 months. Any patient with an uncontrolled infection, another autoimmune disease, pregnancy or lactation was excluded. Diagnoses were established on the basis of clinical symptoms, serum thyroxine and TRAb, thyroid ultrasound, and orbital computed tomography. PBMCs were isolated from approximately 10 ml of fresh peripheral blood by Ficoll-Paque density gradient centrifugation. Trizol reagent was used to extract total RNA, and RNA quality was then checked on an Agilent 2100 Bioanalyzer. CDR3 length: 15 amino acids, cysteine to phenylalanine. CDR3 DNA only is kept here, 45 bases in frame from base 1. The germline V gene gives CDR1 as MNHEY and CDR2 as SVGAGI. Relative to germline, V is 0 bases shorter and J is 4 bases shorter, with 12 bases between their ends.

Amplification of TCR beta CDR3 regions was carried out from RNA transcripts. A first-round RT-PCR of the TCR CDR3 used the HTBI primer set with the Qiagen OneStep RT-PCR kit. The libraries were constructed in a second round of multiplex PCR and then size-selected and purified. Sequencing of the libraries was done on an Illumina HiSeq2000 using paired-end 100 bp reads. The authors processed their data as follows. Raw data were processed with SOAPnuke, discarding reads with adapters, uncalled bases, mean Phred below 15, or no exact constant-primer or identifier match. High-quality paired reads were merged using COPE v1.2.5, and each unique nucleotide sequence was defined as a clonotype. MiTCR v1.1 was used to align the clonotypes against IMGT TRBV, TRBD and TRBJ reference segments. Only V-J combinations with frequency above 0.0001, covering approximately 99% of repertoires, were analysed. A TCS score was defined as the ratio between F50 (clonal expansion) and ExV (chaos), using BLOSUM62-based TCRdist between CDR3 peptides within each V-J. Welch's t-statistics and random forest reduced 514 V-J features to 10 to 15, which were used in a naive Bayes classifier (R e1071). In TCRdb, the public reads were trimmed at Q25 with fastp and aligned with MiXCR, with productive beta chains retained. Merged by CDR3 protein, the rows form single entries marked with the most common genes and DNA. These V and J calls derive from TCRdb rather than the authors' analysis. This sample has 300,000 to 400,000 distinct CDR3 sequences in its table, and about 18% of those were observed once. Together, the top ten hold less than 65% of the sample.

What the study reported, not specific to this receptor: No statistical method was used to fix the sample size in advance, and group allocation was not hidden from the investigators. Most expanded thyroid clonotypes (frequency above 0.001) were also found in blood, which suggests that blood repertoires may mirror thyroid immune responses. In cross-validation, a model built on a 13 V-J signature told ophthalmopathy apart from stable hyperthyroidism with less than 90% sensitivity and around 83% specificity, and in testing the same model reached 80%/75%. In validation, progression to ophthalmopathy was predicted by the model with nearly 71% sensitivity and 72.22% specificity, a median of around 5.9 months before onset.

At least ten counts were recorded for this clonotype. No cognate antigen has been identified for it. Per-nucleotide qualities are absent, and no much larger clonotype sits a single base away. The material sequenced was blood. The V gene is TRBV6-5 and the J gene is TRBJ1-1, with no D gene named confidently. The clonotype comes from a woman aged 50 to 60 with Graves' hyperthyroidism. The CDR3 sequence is CASSYSVLMSTEAFF. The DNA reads TGTGCCAGCAGTTACTCCGTTTTAATGTCCACTGAAGCTTTCTTT.